This T cell receptor beta chain came from a study of blood T cell repertoires in COVID-19. Between the trimmed V and J ends, which lost 3 bases and 8 bases, there was a span of 16 bases. CDR1 MGHRA and CDR2 YSYEKL come from the germline V gene. The CDR3 covers 14 residues. Measured with immunoSEQ multiplex PCR; TCRdb has only the in-frame clones, and not every one. The sample lists 150,000 to 200,000 clones, 80% to 90% occurring once. The chain has TRBV4-1 and TRBJ1-1, with D uncertain. The receptor was derived from a man between 45 and 60 years old with active or convalescent COVID-19. Specimen: peripheral blood. In DNA, the CDR3 is TGCGCCAGCAGCCAGTCAGACAATCTACGCGAAGCTTTCTTT. Protein product: CASSQSDNLREAFF.